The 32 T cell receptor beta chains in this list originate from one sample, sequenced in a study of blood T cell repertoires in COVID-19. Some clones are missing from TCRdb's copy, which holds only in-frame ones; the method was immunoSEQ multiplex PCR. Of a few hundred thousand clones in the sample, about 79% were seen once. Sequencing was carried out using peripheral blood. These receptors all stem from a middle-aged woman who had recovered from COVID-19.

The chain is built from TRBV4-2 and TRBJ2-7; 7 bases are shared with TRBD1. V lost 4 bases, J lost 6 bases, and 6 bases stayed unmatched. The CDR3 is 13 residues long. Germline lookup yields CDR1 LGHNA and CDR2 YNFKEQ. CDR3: CASSRGQHREQYF. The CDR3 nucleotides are TGTGCCAGCAGCCGGGGACAGCACCGCGAGCAGTACTTC.

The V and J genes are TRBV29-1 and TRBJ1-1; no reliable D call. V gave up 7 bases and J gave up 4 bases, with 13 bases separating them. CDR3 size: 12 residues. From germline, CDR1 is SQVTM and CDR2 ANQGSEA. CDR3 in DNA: TGCAGCGCTGCGGGGTCCAGCACTGAAGCTTTCTTT. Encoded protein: CSAAGSSTEAFF.

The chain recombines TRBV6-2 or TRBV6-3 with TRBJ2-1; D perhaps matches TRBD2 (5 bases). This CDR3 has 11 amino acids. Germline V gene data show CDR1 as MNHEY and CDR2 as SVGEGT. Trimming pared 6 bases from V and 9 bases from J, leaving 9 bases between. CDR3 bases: TGTGCCAGCAGCGATCGGGGTGAGCAGTTCTTC. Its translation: CASSDRGEQFF.

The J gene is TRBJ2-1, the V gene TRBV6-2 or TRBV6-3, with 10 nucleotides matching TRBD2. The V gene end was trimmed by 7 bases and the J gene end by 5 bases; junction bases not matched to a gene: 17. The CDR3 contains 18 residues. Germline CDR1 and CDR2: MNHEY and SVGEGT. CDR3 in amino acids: CASTPWGKRGGAHNEQFF. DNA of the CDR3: TGTGCCAGCACCCCCTGGGGGAAGCGGGGGGGGGCGCACAATGAGCAGTTCTTC.

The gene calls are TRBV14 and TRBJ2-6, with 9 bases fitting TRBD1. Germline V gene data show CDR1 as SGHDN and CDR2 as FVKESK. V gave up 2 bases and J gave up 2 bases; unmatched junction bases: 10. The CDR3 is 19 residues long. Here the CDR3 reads CASSQTLGQGNPGANVLTF. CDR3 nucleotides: TGTGCCAGCAGCCAAACCCTCGGACAGGGGAATCCTGGGGCCAACGTCCTGACTTTC.

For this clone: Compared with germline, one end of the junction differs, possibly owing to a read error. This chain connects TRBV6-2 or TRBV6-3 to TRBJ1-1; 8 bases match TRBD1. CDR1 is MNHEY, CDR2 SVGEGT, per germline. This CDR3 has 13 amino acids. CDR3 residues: CASSPQGTGTGVF. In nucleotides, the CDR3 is TGTGCCAGCAGTCCCCAAGGAACGGGGACAGGAGTATTT.

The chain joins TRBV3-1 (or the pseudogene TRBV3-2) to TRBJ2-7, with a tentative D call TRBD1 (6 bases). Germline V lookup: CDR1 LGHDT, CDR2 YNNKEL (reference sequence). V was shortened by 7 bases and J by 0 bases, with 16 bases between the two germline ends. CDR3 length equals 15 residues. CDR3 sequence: CASNSPTTGSYEQYF. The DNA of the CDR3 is TGTGCCAGCAACTCCCCCACGACAGGCTCCTACGAGCAGTACTTC.

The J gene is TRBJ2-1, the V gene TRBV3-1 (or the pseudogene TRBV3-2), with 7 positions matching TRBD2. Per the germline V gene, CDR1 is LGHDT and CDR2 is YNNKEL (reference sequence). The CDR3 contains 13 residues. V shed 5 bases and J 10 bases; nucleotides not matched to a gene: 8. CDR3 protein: CASSSSGGREQFF. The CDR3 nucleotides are TGTGCCAGCAGCTCCTCGGGGGGTCGCGAGCAGTTCTTC.

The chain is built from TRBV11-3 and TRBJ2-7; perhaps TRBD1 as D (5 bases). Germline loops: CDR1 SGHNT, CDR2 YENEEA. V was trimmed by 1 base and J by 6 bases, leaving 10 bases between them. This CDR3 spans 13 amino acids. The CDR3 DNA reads TGTGCCAGCAGCTTAGCAGGGTTCCTCGAGCAGTACTTC. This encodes CASSLAGFLEQYF.

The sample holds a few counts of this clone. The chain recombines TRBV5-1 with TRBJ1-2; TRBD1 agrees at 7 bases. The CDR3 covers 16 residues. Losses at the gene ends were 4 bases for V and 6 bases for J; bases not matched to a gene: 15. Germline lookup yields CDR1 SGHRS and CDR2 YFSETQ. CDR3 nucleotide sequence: TGCGCCAGCAGCCAAGGGACAGTCTCCCTACCGAATGGCTACACCTTC. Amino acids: CASSQGTVSLPNGYTF.

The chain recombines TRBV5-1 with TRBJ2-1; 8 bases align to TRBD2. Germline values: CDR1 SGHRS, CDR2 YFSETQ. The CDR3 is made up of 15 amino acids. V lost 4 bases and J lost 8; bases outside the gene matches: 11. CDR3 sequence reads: CASSQSGTRGDEQFF. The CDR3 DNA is TGCGCCAGCAGCCAATCCGGGACTAGAGGGGATGAGCAGTTCTTC.

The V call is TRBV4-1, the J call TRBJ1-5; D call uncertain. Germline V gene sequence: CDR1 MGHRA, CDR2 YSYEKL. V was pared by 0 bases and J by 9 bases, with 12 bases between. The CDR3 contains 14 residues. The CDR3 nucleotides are TGCGCCAGCAGCCAAGAAGATTCGAGTTCGCCCCAGCATTTT. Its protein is CASSQEDSSSPQHF.

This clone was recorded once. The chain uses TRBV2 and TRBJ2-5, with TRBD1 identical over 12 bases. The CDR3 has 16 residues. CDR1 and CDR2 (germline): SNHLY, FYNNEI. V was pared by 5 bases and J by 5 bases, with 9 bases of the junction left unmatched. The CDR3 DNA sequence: TGTGCCAGCAGTCCCGCCGGGACAGGGGGCTTGGAGACCCAGTACTTC. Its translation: CASSPAGTGGLETQYF.

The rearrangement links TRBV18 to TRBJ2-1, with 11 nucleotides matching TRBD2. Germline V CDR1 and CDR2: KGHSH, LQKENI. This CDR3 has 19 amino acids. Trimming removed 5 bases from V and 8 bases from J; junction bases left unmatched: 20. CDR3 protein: CASSNGPLVSGGAGYEQFF. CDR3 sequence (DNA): TGTGCCAGCTCAAACGGCCCCCTCGTTAGCGGGGGGGCTGGGTATGAGCAGTTCTTC.

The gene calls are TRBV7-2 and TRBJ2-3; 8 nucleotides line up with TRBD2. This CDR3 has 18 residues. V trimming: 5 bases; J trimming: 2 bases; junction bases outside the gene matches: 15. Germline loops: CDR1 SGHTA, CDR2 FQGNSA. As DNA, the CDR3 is TGTGCCAGCAGCCCTCAACCCAGCGGGGGCACTATCACAGATACGCAGTATTTT. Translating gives CASSPQPSGGTITDTQYF.

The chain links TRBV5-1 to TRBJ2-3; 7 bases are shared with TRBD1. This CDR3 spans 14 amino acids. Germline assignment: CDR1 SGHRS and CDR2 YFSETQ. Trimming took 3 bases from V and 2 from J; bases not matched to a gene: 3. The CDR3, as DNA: TGCGCCAGCAGCTCCGGACAGGCCACAGATACGCAGTATTTT. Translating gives CASSSGQATDTQYF.

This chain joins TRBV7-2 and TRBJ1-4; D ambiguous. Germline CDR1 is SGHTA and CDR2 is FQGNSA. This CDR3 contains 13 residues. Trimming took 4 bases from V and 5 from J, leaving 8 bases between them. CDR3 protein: CASSSRNNEKLFF. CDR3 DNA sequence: TGTGCCAGCAGCTCGAGAAACAATGAAAAACTGTTTTTT.

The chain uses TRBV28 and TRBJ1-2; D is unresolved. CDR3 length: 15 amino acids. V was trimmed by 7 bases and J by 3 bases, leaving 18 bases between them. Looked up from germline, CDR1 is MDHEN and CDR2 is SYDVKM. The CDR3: CASTSRPGEDYGYTF. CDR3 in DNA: TGTGCCAGCACCTCTCGCCCCGGGGAGGACTATGGCTACACCTTC.

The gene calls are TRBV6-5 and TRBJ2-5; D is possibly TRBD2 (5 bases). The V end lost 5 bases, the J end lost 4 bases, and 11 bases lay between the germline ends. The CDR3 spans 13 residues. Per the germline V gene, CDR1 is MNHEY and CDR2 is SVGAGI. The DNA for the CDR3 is TGTGCCAGCAGTAGAGGGCGGGTAGAGACCCAGTACTTC. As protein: CASSRGRVETQYF.

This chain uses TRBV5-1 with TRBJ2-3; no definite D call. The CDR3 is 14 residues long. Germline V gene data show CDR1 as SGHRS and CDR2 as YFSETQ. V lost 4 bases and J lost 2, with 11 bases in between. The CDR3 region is CASSLEPNTDTQYF. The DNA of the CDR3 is TGCGCCAGCAGCCTGGAGCCAAACACAGATACGCAGTATTTT. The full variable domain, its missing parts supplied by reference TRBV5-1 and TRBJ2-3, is KAGVTQTPRYLIKTRGQQVTLSCSPISGHRSVSWYQQTPGQGLQFLFEYFSETQRNKGNFPGRFSGRQFSNSRSEMNVSTLELGDSALYLCASSLEPNTDTQYFGPGTRLTVL.

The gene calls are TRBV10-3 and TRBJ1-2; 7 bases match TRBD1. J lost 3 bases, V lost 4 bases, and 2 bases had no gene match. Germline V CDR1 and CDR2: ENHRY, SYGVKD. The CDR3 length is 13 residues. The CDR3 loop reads CAISGTGDYGYTF. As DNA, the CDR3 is TGTGCCATCAGTGGTACAGGGGACTATGGCTACACCTTC.

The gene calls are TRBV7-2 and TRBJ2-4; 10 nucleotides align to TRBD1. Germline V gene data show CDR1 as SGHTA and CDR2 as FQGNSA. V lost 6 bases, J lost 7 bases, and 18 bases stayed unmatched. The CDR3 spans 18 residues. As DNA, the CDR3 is TGTGCCAGCAGACCTGACGGCGGGACAGGGGTTCGGTCGAACATTCAGTACTTC. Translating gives CASRPDGGTGVRSNIQYF.

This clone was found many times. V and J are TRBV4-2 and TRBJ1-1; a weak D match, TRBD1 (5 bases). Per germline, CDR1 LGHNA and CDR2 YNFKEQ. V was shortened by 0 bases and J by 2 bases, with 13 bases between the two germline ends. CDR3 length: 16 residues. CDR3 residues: CASSQDWNQGNTEAFF. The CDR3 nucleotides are TGTGCCAGCAGCCAAGATTGGAATCAGGGAAACACTGAAGCTTTCTTT.

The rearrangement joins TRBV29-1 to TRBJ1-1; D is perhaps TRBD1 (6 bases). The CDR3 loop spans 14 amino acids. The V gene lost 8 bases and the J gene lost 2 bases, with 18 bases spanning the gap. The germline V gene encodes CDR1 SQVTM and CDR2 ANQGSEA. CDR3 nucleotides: TGCAGCACGCCAACAGGGAGGGGAAACACTGAAGCTTTCTTT. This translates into CSTPTGRGNTEAFF. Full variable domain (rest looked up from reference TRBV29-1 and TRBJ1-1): SAVISQKPSRDICQRGTSLTIQCQVDSQVTMMFWYRQQPGQSLTLIATANQGSEATYESGFVIDKFPISRPNLTFSTLTVSNMSPEDSSIYLCSTPTGRGNTEAFFGQGTRLTVV.

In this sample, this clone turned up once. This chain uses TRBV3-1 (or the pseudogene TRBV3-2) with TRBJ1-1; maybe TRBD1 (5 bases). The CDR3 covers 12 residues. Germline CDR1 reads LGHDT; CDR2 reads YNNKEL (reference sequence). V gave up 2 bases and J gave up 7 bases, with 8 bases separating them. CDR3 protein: CASSQNRYEAFF. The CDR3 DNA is TGTGCCAGCAGCCAAAACAGGTATGAAGCTTTCTTT.

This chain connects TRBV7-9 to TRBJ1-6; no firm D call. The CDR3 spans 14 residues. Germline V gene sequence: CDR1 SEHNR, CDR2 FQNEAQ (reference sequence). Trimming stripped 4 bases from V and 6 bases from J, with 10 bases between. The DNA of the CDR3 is TGTGCCAGCAGCTCATACATGATTAATTCACCCCTCCACTTT. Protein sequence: CASSSYMINSPLHF.

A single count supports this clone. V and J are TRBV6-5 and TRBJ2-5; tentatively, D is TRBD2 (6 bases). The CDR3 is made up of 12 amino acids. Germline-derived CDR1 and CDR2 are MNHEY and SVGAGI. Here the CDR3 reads CASGPRRETQYF. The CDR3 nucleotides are TGTGCGAGCGGGCCACGCCGGGAGACCCAGTACTTC.

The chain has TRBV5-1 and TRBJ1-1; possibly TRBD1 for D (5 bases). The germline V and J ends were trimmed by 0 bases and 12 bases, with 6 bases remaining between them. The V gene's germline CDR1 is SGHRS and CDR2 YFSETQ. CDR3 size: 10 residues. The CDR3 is CASSLAGTFF. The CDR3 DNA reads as TGCGCCAGCAGCTTGGCAGGGACTTTCTTT.

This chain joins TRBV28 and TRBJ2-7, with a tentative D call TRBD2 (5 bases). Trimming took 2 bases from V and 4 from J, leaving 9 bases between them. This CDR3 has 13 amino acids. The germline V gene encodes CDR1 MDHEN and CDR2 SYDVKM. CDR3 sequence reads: CASSLGEPYEQYF. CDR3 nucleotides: TGTGCCAGCAGTTTAGGGGAGCCTTACGAGCAGTACTTC.

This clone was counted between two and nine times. CDR3 nucleotide sequence: TGTGCCAGCAGCCAAGACCTTATAGGACAGGTAAAATCTGAAGCTTTCTTT. It translates to CASSQDLIGQVKSEAFF. The chain uses TRBV4-2 and TRBJ1-1; TRBD1 matches at 7 bases. CDR1 LGHNA and CDR2 YNFKEQ come from the germline V gene. This CDR3 has 17 residues. Trimming at V came to 0 bases and at J to 6 bases, leaving 13 bases not matched to a gene.

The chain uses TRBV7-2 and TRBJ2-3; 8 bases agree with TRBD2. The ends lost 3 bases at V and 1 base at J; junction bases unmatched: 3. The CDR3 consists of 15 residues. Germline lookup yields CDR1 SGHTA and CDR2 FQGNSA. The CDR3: CASSFSGGGTDTQYF. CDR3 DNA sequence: TGTGCCAGCAGCTTTTCCGGGGGGGGCACAGATACGCAGTATTTT.

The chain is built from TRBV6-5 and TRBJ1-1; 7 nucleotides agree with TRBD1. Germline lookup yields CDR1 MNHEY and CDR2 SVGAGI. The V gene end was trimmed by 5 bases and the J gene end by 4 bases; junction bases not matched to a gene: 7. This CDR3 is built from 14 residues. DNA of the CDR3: TGTGCCAGCAGTCAACAGGGGTCTGTCACTGAAGCTTTCTTT. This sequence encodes CASSQQGSVTEAFF.